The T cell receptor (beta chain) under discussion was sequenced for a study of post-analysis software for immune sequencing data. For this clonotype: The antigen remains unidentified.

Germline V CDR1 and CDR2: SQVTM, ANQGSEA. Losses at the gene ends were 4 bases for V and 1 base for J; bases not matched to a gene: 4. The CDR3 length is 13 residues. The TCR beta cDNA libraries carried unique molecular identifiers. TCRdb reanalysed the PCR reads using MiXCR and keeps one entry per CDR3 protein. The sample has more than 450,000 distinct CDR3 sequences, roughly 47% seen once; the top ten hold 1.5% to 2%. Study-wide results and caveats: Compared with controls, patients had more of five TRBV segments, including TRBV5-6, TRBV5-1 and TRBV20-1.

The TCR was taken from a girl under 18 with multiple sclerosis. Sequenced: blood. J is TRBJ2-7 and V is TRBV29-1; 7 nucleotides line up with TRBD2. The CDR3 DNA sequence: TGCAGCGTTGCTCTAGCGGCGTCCTACGAGCAGTACTTC. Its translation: CSVALAASYEQYF.